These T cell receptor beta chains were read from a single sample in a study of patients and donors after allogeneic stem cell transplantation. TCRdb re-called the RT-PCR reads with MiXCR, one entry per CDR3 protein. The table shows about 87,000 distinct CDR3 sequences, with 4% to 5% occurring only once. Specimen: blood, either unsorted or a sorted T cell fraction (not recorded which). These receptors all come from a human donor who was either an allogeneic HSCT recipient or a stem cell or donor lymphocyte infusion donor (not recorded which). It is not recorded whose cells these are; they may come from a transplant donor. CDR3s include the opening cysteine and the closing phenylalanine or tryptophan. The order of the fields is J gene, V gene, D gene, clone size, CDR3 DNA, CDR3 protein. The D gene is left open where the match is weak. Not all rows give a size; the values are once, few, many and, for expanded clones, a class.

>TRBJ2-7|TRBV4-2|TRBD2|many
TGTGCCAGCAGCCAAGAACTAGCGGGAGCTGTCGAGCAGTACTTC
CASSQELAGAVEQYF
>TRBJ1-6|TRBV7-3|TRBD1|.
TGTGCCAGCAGCGCGACAGGGGAAAATTCACCCCTCCACTTT
CASSATGENSPLHF
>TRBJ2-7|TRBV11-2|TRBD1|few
TGTGCCAGCAGCTTAGTGGGATGGGGGGACAGGTCGAGCTCCTACGAGCAGTACTTC
CASSLVGWGDRSSSYEQYF
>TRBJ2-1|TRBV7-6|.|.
TGTGCCAGCAGCTTAGAAACCCCAATGAGTTCCTTTCGAGATCCTAACGGGAATGAGCAGTTCTTC
CASSLETPMSSFRDPNGNEQFF
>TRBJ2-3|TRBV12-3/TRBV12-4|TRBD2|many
TGTGCCAGCAGTTTAGCGCCGGGACTAGCACTATATTTT
CASSLAPGLALYF
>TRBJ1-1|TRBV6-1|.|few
TGTGCCAGCGGCGAGAGACGGGGGAGGAACACTGAAGCTTTCTTT
CASGERRGRNTEAFF
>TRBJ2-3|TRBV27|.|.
TGTGCCAGCAGTCTCCGGCTTCCCAGCACAGATACGCAGTATTTT
CASSLRLPSTDTQYF
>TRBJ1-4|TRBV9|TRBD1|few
TGTGCCAGCAGCGTAGGACGGACAGGGGGCGGAAAACTGTTTTTT
CASSVGRTGGGKLFF
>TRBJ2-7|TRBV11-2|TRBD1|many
TGTGCCAGCAGCCAGACAGGGACCTCCTACGAGCAGTACTTC
CASSQTGTSYEQYF
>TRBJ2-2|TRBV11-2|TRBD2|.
TGTGCCAGCGACAGACTAGCGGGTCCCGGGGAGCTGTTTTTT
CASDRLAGPGELFF
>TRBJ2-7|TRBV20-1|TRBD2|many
TGCAGTGCTCCTACCCAGCGGGGTACTGGGCTGGGGCAGTACTTC
CSAPTQRGTGLGQYF
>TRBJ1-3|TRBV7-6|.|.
TGTGCCAGCAGCTACGGGCCTGGAAACACCATATATTTT
CASSYGPGNTIYF
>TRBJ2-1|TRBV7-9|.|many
TGTGCCAGCAGCCGGGGGACGAGCTCCTACAATGAGCAGTTCTTC
CASSRGTSSYNEQFF
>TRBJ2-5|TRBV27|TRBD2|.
TGTGCCAGCAGTTTTGGAAGGGCGACTAGCGGGAGAGGAGAGACCCAGTACTTC
CASSFGRATSGRGETQYF
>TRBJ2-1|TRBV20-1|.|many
TGCAGTGCACCTTTGTCGAGATTAGGCCATGAGCAGTTCTTC
CSAPLSRLGHEQFF
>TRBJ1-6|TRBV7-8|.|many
TGTGCCAGCAGCTTAGGGACAGCTACCGGGGATTCACCCCTCCACTTT
CASSLGTATGDSPLHF
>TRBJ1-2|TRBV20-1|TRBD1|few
TGCAGTGCTGAGACAGGGCCAAGTGGCTACACCTTC
CSAETGPSGYTF
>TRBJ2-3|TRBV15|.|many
TGTGCCACCAGCAGAGCGGGCCCAGCAGATACGCAGTATTTT
CATSRAGPADTQYF
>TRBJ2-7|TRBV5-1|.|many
TGCGCCAGCAGCCCTACAGGGAACTCCTACGAGCAGTACTTC
CASSPTGNSYEQYF
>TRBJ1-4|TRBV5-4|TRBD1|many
TGTGCCAGCAGCTTGTTAGGGGACAGAACCCATGAAAAACTGTTTTTT
CASSLLGDRTHEKLFF
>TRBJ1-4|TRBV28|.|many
TGTGCCAGCAGCGAGCCTAATGAAAAACTGTTTTTT
CASSEPNEKLFF
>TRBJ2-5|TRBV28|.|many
TGTGCCAGCAGTTTAGAAGGTACAGAGACCCAGTACTTC
CASSLEGTETQYF
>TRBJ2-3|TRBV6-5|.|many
TGTGCCAGCAGTTACTCCCCGTGGTATAGCGGCACAGATACGCAGTATTTT
CASSYSPWYSGTDTQYF
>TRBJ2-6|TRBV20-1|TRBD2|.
TGCAGTGCTAGAACGTTTCTGGCGGGGGGGACTGGGGCCAACGTCCTGACTTTC
CSARTFLAGGTGANVLTF
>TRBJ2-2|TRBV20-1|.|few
TGCAGTGCTACAGGGGCGAGCACCGGGGAGCTGTTTTTT
CSATGASTGELFF
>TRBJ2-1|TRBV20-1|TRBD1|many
TGCAGTGCTAGCGCCCCGGCGACAGGGGAGCAGTTCTTC
CSASAPATGEQFF
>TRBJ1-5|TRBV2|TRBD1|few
TGTGCCAGCAGGGGGGACAGGGGCTATCAGCCCCAGCATTTT
CASRGDRGYQPQHF
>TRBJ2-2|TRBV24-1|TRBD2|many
TGTGCCACCAGAGGGTCGGGAGGCGACACCGGGGAGCTGTTTTTT
CATRGSGGDTGELFF
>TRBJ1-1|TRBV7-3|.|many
TGTGCCAGCAGCCTCTCCCCCGGGTTTGAAGCTTTCTTT
CASSLSPGFEAFF
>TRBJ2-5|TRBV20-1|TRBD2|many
TGCAGTGCTAGACTAGCGGGGGGGGAAGAGACCCAGTACTTC
CSARLAGGEETQYF